These 30 T cell receptor beta chains were all obtained from the same sample, sequenced in a study of blood T cell repertoires in COVID-19. Repertoires were generated with immunoSEQ multiplex PCR, while TCRdb's copy carries only in-frame clones and drops some. This repertoire shows 86,000 or so clones, about 95% found once; its top ten account for almost 4.5%. Specimen: peripheral blood. Every receptor here comes from a human donor with active COVID-19. The donor label of this sample is uncertain.

This sequence joins TRBV18 and TRBJ1-1; 7 bases are a match to TRBD1. CDR1 and CDR2 from the germline V gene are KGHSH and LQKENI. Trimming took 8 bases from V and 2 from J; bases not matched to a gene: 8. The CDR3 extends over 14 amino acids. The CDR3 loop reads CASVRDRPNTEAFF. The DNA of the CDR3 is TGTGCCAGCGTTAGGGACAGACCAAACACTGAAGCTTTCTTT.

The chain links TRBV3-1 (or the pseudogene TRBV3-2) to TRBJ2-2; 9 nucleotides match TRBD2. J gave up 0 bases and V 4 bases, and 6 bases lay outside the gene matches. Germline V lookup: CDR1 LGHDT, CDR2 YNNKEL (reference sequence). The CDR3 extends over 17 amino acids. The CDR3 here is CASSPRASGTNTGELFF. The CDR3 bases are TGTGCCAGCAGCCCCCGGGCTAGCGGGACGAACACCGGGGAGCTGTTTTTT.

Here the CDR3 DNA reads TGTGCCAGCAGTTCCACAACTAATAACCAAAGCGGGGGCACTTCCTACGAGCAGTACTTC. Protein sequence: CASSSTTNNQSGGTSYEQYF. V gene TRBV6-2 or TRBV6-3 combines with J gene TRBJ2-7; 8 positions match TRBD2. Unmatched junction bases numbered 21, after V lost 4 bases and J lost 1 base. Germline-derived CDR1 and CDR2 are MNHEY and SVGEGT. This CDR3 is built from 20 residues.

DNA of the CDR3: TGCGCCAGCAGCCAAGTTGGGGGGGCATCAACTAATGAAAAACTGTTTTTT. Its translation is CASSQVGGASTNEKLFF. J is TRBJ1-4 and V is TRBV4-3; maybe TRBD1 (6 bases). Trimming pared 1 base from V and 0 bases from J, leaving 12 bases between. Germline V gives CDR1 LGHNA, CDR2 YSLEER. The CDR3 is 17 amino acids.

The chain is built from TRBV2 and TRBJ1-1; 7 bases match TRBD1. The CDR3 sequence is 20 residues long. CDR1 and CDR2 from the germline V gene are SNHLY and FYNNEI. Unmatched junction bases numbered 31, after V lost 7 bases and J lost 8 bases. This CDR3 reads CASKTLPDREKVRRSGEAFF. CDR3 coding DNA: TGTGCCAGCAAGACCCTTCCCGACAGGGAAAAGGTCCGACGGTCTGGCGAAGCTTTCTTT.

The chain has TRBV7-9 and TRBJ2-2; 7 positions agree with TRBD1. This CDR3 contains 18 residues. Germline V gene lookup returns CDR1 SEHNR and CDR2 FQNEAQ (reference sequence). The V and J ends lost 5 bases and 2 bases, in that order; junction bases with no gene match: 14. This CDR3 is CASSPNLLGQKNTGELFF. CDR3 DNA: TGTGCCAGCAGCCCAAATCTCCTGGGACAGAAAAACACCGGGGAGCTGTTTTTT.

The rearrangement joins TRBV7-8 to TRBJ2-1; TRBD2 might be the D (5 bases). The germline V gene encodes CDR1 SGHVS and CDR2 FQNEAQ. This CDR3 contains 15 residues. Trimming stripped 4 bases from V and 5 bases from J, with 15 bases between. The CDR3 sequence is CASSSRVGNNNEQFF. The CDR3 region has the DNA TGTGCCAGCAGCTCGCGGGTGGGGAACAACAATGAGCAGTTCTTC.

This chain uses TRBV11-2 with TRBJ2-2, with D uncertain. This CDR3 is 16 amino acids long. Looked up from germline, CDR1 is SGHAT and CDR2 is FQNNGV. V shed 1 base and J shed 5 bases, with 14 bases lying between them. The CDR3 DNA reads TGTGCCAGCAGCTTAGGTCTTCCTGGGCTAACCGGGGAGCTGTTTTTT. It is translated as CASSLGLPGLTGELFF. The whole variable domain, remainder taken from reference TRBV11-2 and TRBJ2-2, is EAGVAQSPRYKIIEKRQSVAFWCNPISGHATLYWYQQILGQGPKLLIQFQNNGVVDDSQLPKDRFSAERLKGVDSTLKIQPAKLEDSAVYLCASSLGLPGLTGELFFGEGSRLTVL.

The chain is built from TRBV11-2 and TRBJ1-1; TRBD1 aligns across 9 bases. Germline CDR1 reads SGHAT; CDR2 reads FQNNGV. Germline trimming cut 3 bases from V and 0 bases from J; bases unmatched to any gene: 11. The CDR3 runs 18 residues. In nucleotides, the CDR3 is TGTGCCAGCAGCTTGCGAGGGACAGGGATTGGGATGAACACTGAAGCTTTCTTT. Protein: CASSLRGTGIGMNTEAFF.

The chain combines TRBV6-5 with TRBJ1-5, with D perhaps TRBD1 (5 bases). The germline V gene has CDR1 MNHEY and CDR2 SVGAGI. This CDR3 is built from 15 residues. Trimming removed 6 bases at V and 0 bases at J, with 12 bases between. The CDR3 region is CASSRQPYSNQPQHF. CDR3 DNA sequence: TGTGCCAGCAGCAGACAGCCCTATAGCAATCAGCCCCAGCATTTT.

V usage is TRBV29-1 and J usage is TRBJ1-4; a possible D gene is TRBD1 (6 bases). CDR1 and CDR2 from the germline V gene are SQVTM and ANQGSEA. CDR3 length: 11 residues. The V gene lost 7 bases and the J gene lost 7 bases, with 10 bases spanning the gap. The CDR3 nucleotides are TGCAGCGCCAGGGGAACTGAAAAACTGTTTTTT. This sequence encodes CSARGTEKLFF.

Written as DNA, the CDR3 is TGTGCCAGCAGCGTAGGACAGGGGGCGCCGATCACTGAAGCTTTCTTT. This encodes CASSVGQGAPITEAFF. The genes are TRBV9 and TRBJ1-1, with 10 bases identical to TRBD1. The germline V gene encodes CDR1 SGDLS and CDR2 YYNGEE. Trimming at V came to 0 bases and at J to 4 bases, leaving 6 bases not matched to a gene. The CDR3 length is 16 residues.

The gene calls are TRBV28 and TRBJ2-2; no definite D call. The germline V and J ends were trimmed by 6 bases and 0 bases, with 11 bases remaining between them. CDR1 MDHEN and CDR2 SYDVKM come from the germline V gene. The CDR3 is made up of 15 amino acids. Here the CDR3 DNA reads TGTGCCAGCAGCCGATATTACACGAACACCGGGGAGCTGTTTTTT. Protein: CASSRYYTNTGELFF.

The chain links TRBV6-5 to TRBJ1-6, with 8 bases identical to TRBD1. CDR3 length equals 14 residues. V shed 5 bases, J shed 11 bases, and the junction held 8 bases outside the gene matches. Germline values: CDR1 MNHEY, CDR2 SVGAGI. DNA of the CDR3: TGTGCCAGCAGTCAGGACAGGGATGTGACACCCCTCCACTTT. Translated: CASSQDRDVTPLHF.

The chain couples TRBV29-1 to TRBJ1-2; D might be TRBD1 (6 bases). V was pared by 5 bases and J by 1 base, with 14 bases between. The CDR3 runs 14 residues. Germline V CDR1 and CDR2: SQVTM, ANQGSEA. This CDR3 is CSVLAGTLNYGYTF. The CDR3 DNA sequence: TGCAGCGTTCTTGCCGGGACACTTAACTATGGCTACACCTTC. The full variable domain, with the rest looked up from reference TRBV29-1 and TRBJ1-2, is SAVISQKPSRDICQRGTSLTIQCQVDSQVTMMFWYRQQPGQSLTLIATANQGSEATYESGFVIDKFPISRPNLTFSTLTVSNMSPEDSSIYLCSVLAGTLNYGYTFGSGTRLTVV.

V gene TRBV7-2 combines with J gene TRBJ2-3, with TRBD2 matching over 8 bases. The V gene's germline CDR1 is SGHTA and CDR2 FQGNSA. CDR3 length equals 16 residues. Trimming at V came to 4 bases and at J to 0 bases, leaving 6 bases not matched to a gene. In DNA form, the CDR3 reads TGTGCCAGCAGCTCCCGCCCTAGCGGGAGCACAGATACGCAGTATTTT. This translates into CASSSRPSGSTDTQYF.

The CDR3 loop is CASSYSGQGYEQYF. The CDR3 coding sequence is TGTGCCAGCAGTTACTCGGGGCAGGGCTACGAGCAGTACTTC. J is TRBJ2-7 and V is TRBV6-5; D possibly corresponds to TRBD1 (5 bases). The CDR3 is 14 residues long. V lost 0 bases to trimming and J lost 3 bases, with 9 bases between them. The germline gives CDR1 MNHEY, CDR2 SVGAGI.

The CDR3 DNA reads as TGTGCCAGCAGCAATAGCGAGAATTCACCCCTCCACTTT. The encoded protein is CASSNSENSPLHF. The rearrangement uses TRBV12-3 or TRBV12-4 and TRBJ1-6; D is unclear. V gave up 6 bases and J gave up 7 bases, with 10 bases separating them. The CDR3 has 13 residues.

This chain connects TRBV5-6 to TRBJ2-6, with 8 bases matching TRBD1. Looked up from germline, CDR1 is SGHDT and CDR2 is YYEEEE. The CDR3 loop spans 18 amino acids. V dropped 3 bases and J dropped 0; count of bases not matched to a gene: 8. The CDR3 DNA follows: TGTGCCAGCAGCTCCGGACAGGGTGCTCTCTCTGGGGCCAACGTCCTGACTTTC. It encodes CASSSGQGALSGANVLTF.

This chain links TRBV18 with TRBJ1-1; weak D call: TRBD1 (5 bases). Germline V CDR1 and CDR2: KGHSH, LQKENI. V lost 2 bases to trimming and J lost 1 base, with 14 bases between them. The CDR3 is 16 residues long. CDR3 DNA: TGTGCCAGCTCACCAATGGCAGGGAGGGGGAACACTGAAGCTTTCTTT. This sequence encodes CASSPMAGRGNTEAFF.

This rearrangement joins TRBV6-5 to TRBJ2-7, with D tentatively TRBD2 (6 bases). CDR3 length equals 13 residues. With 6 bases removed from V and 7 bases from J, the gap between germline ends came to 16 bases. Germline V lookup: CDR1 MNHEY, CDR2 SVGAGI. DNA for the CDR3: TGTGCCAGCAGCCCGGGACTCTTGGGTGAGCAGTACTTC. Translation: CASSPGLLGEQYF.

The chain links TRBV7-2 to TRBJ1-4; D is possibly TRBD1 (5 bases). Trimming shortened V by 6 bases and J by 4 bases, and 21 bases separated the two germline ends. The germline V gene has CDR1 SGHTA and CDR2 FQGNSA. This CDR3 comprises 17 residues. The CDR3 nucleotides read TGTGCCAGCAGATCACAGGTTCGGGCCTCCGGTAATGAAAAACTGTTTTTT. It is translated as CASRSQVRASGNEKLFF.

The chain links TRBV2 to TRBJ2-2, with 9 bases fitting TRBD1. Per the germline V gene, CDR1 is SNHLY and CDR2 is FYNNEI. This CDR3 has 14 amino acids. V shed 6 bases and J 7 bases; nucleotides not matched to a gene: 6. The CDR3 sequence: CASSGTGFGGELFF. The CDR3, as DNA: TGTGCCAGCAGCGGGACAGGGTTCGGCGGGGAGCTGTTTTTT.

The rearrangement uses TRBV27 and TRBJ2-4, with D perhaps TRBD1 (5 bases). Germline CDR1 reads MNHEY; CDR2 reads SMNVEV (reference sequence). Trimming shortened V by 8 bases and J by 3 bases, and 8 bases separated the two germline ends. The CDR3 covers 12 residues. Here the CDR3 DNA reads TGTGCCAGCGGGGCCAGCAAAAACATTCAGTACTTC. Protein product: CASGASKNIQYF.

The V and J genes are TRBV9 and TRBJ2-1; 7 bases agree with TRBD1. Germline V lookup: CDR1 SGDLS, CDR2 YYNGEE. Unmatched junction bases numbered 8, after V lost 3 bases and J lost 5 bases. The length of the CDR3 is 15 residues. CDR3 bases: TGTGCCAGCAGCGACGGGACAGTCAGAGACAATGAGCAGTTCTTC. Encoded protein: CASSDGTVRDNEQFF.

The genes are TRBV18 and TRBJ2-5; a weak D match, TRBD2 (6 bases). Germline V lookup: CDR1 KGHSH, CDR2 LQKENI. The germline V and J ends were trimmed by 10 bases and 3 bases, with 15 bases remaining between them. This CDR3 contains 13 residues. The CDR3 DNA reads as TGTGCCACCCAGGTCCGACTAGAAGAGACCCAGTACTTC. It encodes CATQVRLEETQYF.

The chain employs TRBV24-1 and TRBJ2-5; D perhaps matches TRBD2 (5 bases). Per the germline V gene, CDR1 is KGHDR and CDR2 is SFDVKD. The V and J ends lost 4 bases and 5 bases respectively, with 16 bases between them. The CDR3 extends over 15 amino acids. The CDR3 sequence: CATSEPMAGGETQYF. The CDR3 DNA is TGTGCCACCAGTGAACCCATGGCAGGAGGTGAGACCCAGTACTTC.

The gene calls are TRBV10-3 and TRBJ1-1, with TRBD1 matching over 7 bases. V lost 8 bases to trimming and J lost 1 base; unmatched junction nucleotides: 10. The CDR3 covers 15 residues. Germline CDR1 is ENHRY and CDR2 is SYGVKD. The CDR3 nucleotides read TGTGCCATCCGCCAACGCACAGGGGAGAACACTGAAGCTTTCTTT. This sequence encodes CAIRQRTGENTEAFF.

The rearrangement uses TRBV21-1 and TRBJ2-5; the table calls TRBD1, which could not be checked here. TRBV21-1 is given as a pseudogene. The CDR3 has 15 residues. The CDR3 spells CASSNGRQGGETQYF. DNA of the CDR3: TGTGCCAGCAGCAACGGAAGACAGGGCGGCGAGACCCAGTACTTC.

This chain links TRBV5-5 with TRBJ2-1, with 9 bases identical to TRBD2. Germline CDR1 SGHKS, CDR2 YYEKEE (reference sequence). The CDR3 runs 15 residues. J was trimmed by 5 bases and V by 0 bases; bases with no gene match: 3. The CDR3 spells CASSLVAGAHNEQFF. In nucleotides, the CDR3 is TGTGCCAGCAGCTTGGTAGCGGGGGCGCACAATGAGCAGTTCTTC.